The clone carrying this TCR beta chain was observed a single time. The data were produced by immunoSEQ multiplex PCR, yet TCRdb's version contains in-frame clones alone and is incomplete. The sample records around 97,000 clones, approximately 82% being singletons. This sample is drawn from a study of blood T cell repertoires in COVID-19. CDR3 length: 20 amino acids. This receptor was obtained from a man in his 70s with acute or convalescent COVID-19. The chain employs TRBV21-1 and TRBJ2-4; the table's D call, TRBD1, was not checked against the DNA. TRBV21-1 is a pseudogene locus. The sample comprised peripheral blood. Written as DNA, the CDR3 is TGTGCCAGCAGCAAAGCGTTGCGGGTAATAGGGGGCGAAGTAAAAAACATTCAGTACTTC. Protein sequence: CASSKALRVIGGEVKNIQYF.